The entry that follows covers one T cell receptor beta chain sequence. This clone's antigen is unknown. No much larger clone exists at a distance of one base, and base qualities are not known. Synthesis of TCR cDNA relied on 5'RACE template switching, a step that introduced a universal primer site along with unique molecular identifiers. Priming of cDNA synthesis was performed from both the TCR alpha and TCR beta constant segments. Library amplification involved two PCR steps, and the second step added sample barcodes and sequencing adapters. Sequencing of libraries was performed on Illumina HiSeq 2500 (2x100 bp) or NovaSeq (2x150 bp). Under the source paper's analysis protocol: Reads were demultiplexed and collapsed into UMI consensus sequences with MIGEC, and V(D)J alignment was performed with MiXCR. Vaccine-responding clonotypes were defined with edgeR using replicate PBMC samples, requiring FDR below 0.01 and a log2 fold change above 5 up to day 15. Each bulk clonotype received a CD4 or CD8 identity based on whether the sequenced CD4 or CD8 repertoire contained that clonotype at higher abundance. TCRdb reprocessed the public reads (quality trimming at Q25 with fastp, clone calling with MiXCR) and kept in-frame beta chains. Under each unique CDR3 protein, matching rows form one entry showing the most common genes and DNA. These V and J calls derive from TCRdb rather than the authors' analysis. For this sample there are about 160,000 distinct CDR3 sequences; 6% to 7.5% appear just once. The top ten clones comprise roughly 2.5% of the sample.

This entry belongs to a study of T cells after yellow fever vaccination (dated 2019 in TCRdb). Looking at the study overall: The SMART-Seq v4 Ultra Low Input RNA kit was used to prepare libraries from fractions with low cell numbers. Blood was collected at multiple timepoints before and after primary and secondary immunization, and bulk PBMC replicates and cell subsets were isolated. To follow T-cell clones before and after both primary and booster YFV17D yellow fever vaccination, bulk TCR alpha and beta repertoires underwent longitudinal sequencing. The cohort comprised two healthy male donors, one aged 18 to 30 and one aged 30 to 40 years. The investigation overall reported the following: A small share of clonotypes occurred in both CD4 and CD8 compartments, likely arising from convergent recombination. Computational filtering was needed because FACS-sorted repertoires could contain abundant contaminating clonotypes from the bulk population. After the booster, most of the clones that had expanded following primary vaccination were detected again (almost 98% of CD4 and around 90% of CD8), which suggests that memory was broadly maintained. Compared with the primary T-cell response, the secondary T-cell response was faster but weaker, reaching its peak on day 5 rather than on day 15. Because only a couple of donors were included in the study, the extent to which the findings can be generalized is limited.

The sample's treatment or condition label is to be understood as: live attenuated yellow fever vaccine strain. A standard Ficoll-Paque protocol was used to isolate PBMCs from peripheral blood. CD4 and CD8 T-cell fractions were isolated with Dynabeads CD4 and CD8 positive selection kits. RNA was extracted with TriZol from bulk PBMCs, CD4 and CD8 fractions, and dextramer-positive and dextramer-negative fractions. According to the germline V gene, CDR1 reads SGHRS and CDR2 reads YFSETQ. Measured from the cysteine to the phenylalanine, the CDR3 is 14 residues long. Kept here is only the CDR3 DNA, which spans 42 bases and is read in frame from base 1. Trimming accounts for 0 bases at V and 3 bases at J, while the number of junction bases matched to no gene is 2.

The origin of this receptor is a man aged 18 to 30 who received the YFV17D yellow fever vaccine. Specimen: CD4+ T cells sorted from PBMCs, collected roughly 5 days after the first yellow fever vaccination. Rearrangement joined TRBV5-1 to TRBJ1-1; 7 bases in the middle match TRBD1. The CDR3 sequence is CASSLAGTDTEAFF. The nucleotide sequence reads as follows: TGCGCCAGCAGCTTGGCCGGGACAGACACTGAAGCTTTCTTT.